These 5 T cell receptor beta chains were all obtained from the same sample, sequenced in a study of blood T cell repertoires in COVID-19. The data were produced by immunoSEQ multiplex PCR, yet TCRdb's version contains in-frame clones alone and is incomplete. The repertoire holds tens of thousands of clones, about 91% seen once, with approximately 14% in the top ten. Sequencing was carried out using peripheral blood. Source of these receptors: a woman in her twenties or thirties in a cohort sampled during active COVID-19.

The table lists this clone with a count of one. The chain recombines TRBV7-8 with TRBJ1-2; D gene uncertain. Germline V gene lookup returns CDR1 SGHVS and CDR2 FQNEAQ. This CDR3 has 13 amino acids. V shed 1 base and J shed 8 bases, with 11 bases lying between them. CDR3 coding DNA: TGTGCCAGCAGCTTAGAGGAGGAGGGAGGCTACACCTTC. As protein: CASSLEEEGGYTF.

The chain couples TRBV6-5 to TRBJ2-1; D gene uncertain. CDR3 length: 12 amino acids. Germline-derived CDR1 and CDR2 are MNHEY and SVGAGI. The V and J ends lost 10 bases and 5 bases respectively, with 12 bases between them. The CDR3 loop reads CATHSPHNEQFF. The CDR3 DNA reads TGTGCCACCCATAGCCCTCACAATGAGCAGTTCTTC.

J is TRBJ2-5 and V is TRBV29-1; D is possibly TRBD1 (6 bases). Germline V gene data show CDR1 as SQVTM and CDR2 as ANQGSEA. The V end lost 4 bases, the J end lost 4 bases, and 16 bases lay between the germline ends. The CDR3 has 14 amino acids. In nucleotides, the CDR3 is TGCAGCGTTGCTAAACAGGGTAGGGTAGAGACCCAGTACTTC. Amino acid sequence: CSVAKQGRVETQYF.

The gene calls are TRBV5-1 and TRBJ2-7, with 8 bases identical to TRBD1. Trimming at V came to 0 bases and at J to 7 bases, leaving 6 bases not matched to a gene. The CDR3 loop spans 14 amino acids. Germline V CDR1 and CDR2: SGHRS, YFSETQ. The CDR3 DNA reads TGCGCCAGCAGCTTGGGTCCCAGGGGGCAAGAGCAGTACTTC. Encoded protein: CASSLGPRGQEQYF.

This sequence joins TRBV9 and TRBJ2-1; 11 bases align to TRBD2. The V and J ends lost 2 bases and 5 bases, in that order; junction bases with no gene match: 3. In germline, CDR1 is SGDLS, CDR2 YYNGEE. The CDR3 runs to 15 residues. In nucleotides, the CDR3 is TGTGCCAGCAGCGTCGGGACTAGCGGAAACAATGAGCAGTTCTTC. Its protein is CASSVGTSGNNEQFF.